Listed here is a single T cell receptor (beta chain). The source of the sample is a study of blood T cell repertoires in COVID-19. The protocol was immunoSEQ multiplex PCR, while the TCRdb copy is restricted to in-frame clones and leaves out a portion. The repertoire holds 200,000 to 300,000 clones, with about 87% as singletons. The CDR3 has 15 amino acids. V lost 7 bases to trimming and J lost 3 bases; unmatched junction nucleotides: 6. Germline CDR1 reads LGHDT; CDR2 reads YNNKEL (reference sequence). The V gene is TRBV3-1 (or the pseudogene TRBV3-2), the J gene TRBJ1-1; TRBD1 agrees at 12 bases. The sequencing input was peripheral blood. This clonotype was obtained from a woman aged 60-75 years with COVID-19, enrolled during active disease. CDR3 residues: CASTSRDRGHTEAFF. CDR3 in DNA: TGTGCCAGCACTTCTAGGGACAGGGGGCACACTGAAGCTTTCTTT.